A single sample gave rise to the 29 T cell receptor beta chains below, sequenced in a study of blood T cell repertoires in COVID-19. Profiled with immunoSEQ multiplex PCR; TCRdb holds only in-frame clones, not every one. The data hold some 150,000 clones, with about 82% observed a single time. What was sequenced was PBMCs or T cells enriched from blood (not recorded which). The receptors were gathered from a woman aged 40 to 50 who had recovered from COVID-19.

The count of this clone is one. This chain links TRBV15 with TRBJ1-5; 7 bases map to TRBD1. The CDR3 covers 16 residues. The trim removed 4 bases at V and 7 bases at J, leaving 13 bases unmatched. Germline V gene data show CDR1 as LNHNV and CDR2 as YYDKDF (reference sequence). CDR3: CATSTSQGRVGQPQHF. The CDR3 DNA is TGTGCCACCAGCACTTCACAGGGGCGCGTTGGGCAGCCCCAGCATTTT.

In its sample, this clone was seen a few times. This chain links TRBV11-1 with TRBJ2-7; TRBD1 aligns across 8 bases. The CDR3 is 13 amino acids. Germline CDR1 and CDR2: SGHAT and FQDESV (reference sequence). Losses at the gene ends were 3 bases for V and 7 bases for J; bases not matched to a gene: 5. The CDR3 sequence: CASSLDRAFEQYF. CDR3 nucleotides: TGTGCCAGCAGCTTGGACAGGGCGTTTGAGCAGTACTTC.

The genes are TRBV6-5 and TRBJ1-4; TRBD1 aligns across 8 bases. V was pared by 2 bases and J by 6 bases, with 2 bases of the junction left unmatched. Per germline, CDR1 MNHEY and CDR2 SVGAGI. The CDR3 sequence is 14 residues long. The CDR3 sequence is CASSYGTGDEKLFF. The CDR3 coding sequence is TGTGCCAGCAGTTACGGGACAGGAGATGAAAAACTGTTTTTT.

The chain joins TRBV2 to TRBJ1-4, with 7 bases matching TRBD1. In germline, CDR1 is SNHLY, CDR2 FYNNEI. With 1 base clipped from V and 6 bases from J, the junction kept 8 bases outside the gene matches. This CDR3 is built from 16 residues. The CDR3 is CASSEGQGGLYEKLFF. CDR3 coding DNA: TGTGCCAGCAGTGAAGGACAGGGAGGCCTTTATGAAAAACTGTTTTTT.

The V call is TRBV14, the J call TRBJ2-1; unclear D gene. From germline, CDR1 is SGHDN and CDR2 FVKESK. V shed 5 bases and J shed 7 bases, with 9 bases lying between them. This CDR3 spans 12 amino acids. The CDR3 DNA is TGTGCCAGCAGCTTGACAAGGAATGAGCAGTTCTTC. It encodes CASSLTRNEQFF.

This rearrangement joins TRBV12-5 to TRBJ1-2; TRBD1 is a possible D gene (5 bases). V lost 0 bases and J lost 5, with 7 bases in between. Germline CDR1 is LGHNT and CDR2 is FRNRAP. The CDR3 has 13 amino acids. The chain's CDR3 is CASGLVGPYGYTF. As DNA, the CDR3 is TGTGCTAGTGGTTTGGTGGGGCCGTATGGCTACACCTTC.

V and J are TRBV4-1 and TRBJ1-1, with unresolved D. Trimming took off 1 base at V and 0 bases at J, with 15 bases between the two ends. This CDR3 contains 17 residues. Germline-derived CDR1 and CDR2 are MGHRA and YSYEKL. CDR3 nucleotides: TGCGCCAGCAGCCAAGCCCCTCCCCCCTTTTTGAACACTGAAGCTTTCTTT. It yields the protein CASSQAPPPFLNTEAFF.

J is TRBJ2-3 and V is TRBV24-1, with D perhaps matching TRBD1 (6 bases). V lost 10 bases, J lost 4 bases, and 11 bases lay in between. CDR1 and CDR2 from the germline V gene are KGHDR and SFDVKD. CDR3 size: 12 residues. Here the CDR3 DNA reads TGTGCCACACAGGGATCCGCAGATACGCAGTATTTT. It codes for CATQGSADTQYF.

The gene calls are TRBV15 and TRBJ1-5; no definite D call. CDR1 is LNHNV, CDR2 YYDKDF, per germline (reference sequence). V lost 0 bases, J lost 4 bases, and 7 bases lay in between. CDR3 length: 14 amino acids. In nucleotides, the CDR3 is TGTGCCACCAGCAGAGATTCGGGAAATCAGCCCCAGCATTTT. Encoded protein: CATSRDSGNQPQHF.

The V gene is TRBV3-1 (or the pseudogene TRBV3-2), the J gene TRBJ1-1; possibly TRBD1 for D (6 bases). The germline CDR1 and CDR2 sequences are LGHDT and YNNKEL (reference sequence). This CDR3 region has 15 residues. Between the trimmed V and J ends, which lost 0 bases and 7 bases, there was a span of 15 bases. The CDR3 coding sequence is TGTGCCAGCAGCCAAGATTTGTCAGGGGAACGTGAAGCTTTCTTT. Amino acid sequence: CASSQDLSGEREAFF.

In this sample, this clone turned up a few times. CDR3 sequence reads: CASSEFQGVGEKLFF. The DNA of the CDR3 is TGTGCCAGCAGTGAATTTCAGGGGGTGGGAGAAAAACTGTTTTTT. The chain is built from TRBV2 and TRBJ1-4; 7 positions agree with TRBD1. Germline CDR1 SNHLY, CDR2 FYNNEI. The trim removed 2 bases at V and 8 bases at J, leaving 8 bases unmatched. The CDR3 is 15 amino acids.

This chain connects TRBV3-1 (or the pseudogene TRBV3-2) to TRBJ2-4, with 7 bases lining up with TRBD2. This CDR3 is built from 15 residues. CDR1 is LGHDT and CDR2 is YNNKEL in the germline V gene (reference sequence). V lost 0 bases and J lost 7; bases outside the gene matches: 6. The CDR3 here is CASSQDWSGGNIQYF. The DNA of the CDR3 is TGTGCCAGCAGCCAAGACTGGTCGGGAGGTAACATTCAGTACTTC.

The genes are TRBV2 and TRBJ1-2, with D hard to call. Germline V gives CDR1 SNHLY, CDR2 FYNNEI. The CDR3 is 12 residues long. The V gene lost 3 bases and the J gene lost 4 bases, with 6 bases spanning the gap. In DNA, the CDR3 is TGTGCCAGCAGTGAGTCCTCCTATGGCTACACCTTC. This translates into CASSESSYGYTF.

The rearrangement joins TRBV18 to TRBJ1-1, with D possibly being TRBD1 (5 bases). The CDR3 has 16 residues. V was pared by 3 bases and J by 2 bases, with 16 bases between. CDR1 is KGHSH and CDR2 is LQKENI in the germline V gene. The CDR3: CASSPLSTDLNTEAFF. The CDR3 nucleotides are TGTGCCAGCTCACCTTTATCGACAGATCTTAACACTGAAGCTTTCTTT.

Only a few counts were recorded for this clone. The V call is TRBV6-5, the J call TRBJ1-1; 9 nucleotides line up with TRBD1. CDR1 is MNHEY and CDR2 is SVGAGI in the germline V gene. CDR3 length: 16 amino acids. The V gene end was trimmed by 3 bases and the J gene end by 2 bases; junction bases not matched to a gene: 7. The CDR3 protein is CASSYYRQGVNTEAFF. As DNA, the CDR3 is TGTGCCAGCAGTTATTATCGACAGGGGGTAAACACTGAAGCTTTCTTT.

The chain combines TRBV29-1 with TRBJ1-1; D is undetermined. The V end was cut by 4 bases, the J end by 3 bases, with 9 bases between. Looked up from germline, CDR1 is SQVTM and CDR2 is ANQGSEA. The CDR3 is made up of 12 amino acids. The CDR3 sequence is CSVANSHTEAFF. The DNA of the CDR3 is TGCAGCGTTGCTAACAGCCACACTGAAGCTTTCTTT.

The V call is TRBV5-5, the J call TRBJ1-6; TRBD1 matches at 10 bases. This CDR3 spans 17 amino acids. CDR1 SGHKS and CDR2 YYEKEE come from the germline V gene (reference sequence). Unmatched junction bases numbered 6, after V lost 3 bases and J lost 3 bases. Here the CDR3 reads CASSWGDRGDYNSPLHF. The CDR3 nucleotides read TGTGCCAGCAGCTGGGGGGACAGGGGCGACTATAATTCACCCCTCCACTTT.

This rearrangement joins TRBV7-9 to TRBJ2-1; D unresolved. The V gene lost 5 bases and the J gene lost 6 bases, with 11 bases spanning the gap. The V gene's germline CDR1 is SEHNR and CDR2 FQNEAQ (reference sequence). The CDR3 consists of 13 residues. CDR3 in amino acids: CASSLSISNEQFF. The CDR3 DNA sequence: TGTGCCAGCAGCCTGAGCATATCCAATGAGCAGTTCTTC.

CDR3 in amino acids: CASSAGDNSDYTF. Written as DNA, the CDR3 is TGTGCCAGCAGCGCCGGGGATAATTCTGACTACACCTTC. The rearrangement links TRBV5-6 to TRBJ1-2; unclear D gene. CDR1 and CDR2 from the germline V gene are SGHDT and YYEEEE. The CDR3 loop spans 13 amino acids. Trimming shortened V by 4 bases and J by 10 bases, and 17 bases separated the two germline ends.

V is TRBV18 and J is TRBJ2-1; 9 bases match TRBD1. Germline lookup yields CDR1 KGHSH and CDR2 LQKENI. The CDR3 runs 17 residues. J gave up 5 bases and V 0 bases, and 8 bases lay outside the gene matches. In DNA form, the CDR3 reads TGTGCCAGCTCACCACCACAGGGGGCATTCAAGGACAATGAGCAGTTCTTC. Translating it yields CASSPPQGAFKDNEQFF.

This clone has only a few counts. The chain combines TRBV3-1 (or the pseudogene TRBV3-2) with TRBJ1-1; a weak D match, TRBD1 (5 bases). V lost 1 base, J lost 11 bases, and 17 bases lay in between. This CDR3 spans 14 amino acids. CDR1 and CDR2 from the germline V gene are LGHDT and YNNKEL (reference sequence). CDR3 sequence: CASSQAGGRGSAFF. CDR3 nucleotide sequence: TGTGCCAGCAGCCAAGCCGGAGGGAGGGGATCCGCTTTCTTT.

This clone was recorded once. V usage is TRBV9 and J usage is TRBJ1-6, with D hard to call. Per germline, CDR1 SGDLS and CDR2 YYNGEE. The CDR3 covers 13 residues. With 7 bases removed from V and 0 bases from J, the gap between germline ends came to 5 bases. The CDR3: CASASSYNSPLHF. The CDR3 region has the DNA TGTGCCAGCGCCAGCTCCTATAATTCACCCCTCCACTTT. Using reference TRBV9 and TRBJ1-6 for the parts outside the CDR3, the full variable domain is DSGVTQTPKHLITATGQRVTLRCSPRSGDLSVYWYQQSLDQGLQFLIQYYNGEERAKGNILERFSAQQFPDLHSELNLSSLELGDSALYFCASASSYNSPLHFGNGTRLTVT.

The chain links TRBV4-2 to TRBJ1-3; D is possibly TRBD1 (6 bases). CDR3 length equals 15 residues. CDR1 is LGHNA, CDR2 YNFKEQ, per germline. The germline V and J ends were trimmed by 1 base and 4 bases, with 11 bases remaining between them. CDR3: CASSQGDKAGNTIYF. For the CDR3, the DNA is TGTGCCAGCAGCCAAGGGGACAAGGCGGGAAACACCATATATTTT.

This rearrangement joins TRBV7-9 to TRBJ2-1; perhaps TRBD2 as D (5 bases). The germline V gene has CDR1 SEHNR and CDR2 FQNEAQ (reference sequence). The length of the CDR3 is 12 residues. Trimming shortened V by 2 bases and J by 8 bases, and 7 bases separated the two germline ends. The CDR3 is CASSLSGDEQFF. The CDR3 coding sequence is TGTGCCAGCAGCTTAAGCGGCGATGAGCAGTTCTTC.

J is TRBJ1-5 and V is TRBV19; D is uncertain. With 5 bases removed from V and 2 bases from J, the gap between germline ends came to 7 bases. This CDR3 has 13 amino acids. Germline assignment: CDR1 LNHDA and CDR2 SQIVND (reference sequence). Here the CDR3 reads CASSSGGNQPQHF. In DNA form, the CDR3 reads TGTGCCAGTAGTTCCGGGGGCAATCAGCCCCAGCATTTT.

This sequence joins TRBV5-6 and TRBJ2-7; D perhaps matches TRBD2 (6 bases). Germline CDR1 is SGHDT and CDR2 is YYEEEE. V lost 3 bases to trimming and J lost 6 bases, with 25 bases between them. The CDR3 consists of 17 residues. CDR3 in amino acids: CASSSMTGVLPFGEQYF. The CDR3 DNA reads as TGTGCCAGCAGCTCAATGACGGGGGTCCTCCCCTTCGGCGAGCAGTACTTC.

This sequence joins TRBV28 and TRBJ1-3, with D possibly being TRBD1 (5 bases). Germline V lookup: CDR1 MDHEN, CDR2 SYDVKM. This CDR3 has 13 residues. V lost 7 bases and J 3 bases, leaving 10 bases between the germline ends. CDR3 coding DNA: TGTGCCAGCAACAGGCCCTTTGGAAACACCATATATTTT. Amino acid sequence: CASNRPFGNTIYF. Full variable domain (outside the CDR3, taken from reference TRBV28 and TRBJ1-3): DVKVTQSSRYLVKRTGEKVFLECVQDMDHENMFWYRQDPGLGLRLIYFSYDVKMKEKGDIPEGYSVSREKKERFSLILESASTNQTSMYLCASNRPFGNTIYFGEGSWLTVV.

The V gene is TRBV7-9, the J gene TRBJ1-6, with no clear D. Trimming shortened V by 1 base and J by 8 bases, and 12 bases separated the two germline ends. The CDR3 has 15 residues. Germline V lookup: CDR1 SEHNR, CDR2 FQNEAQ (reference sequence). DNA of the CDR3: TGTGCCAGCAGCTTAGGAGGGAGAGGATATTCACCCCTCCACTTT. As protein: CASSLGGRGYSPLHF.

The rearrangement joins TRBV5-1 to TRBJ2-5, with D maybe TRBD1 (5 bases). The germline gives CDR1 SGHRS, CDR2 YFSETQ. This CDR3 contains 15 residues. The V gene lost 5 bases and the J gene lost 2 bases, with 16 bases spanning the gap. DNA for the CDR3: TGCGCCAGCAGTTCCACTGACAGTGGTCAAGAGACCCAGTACTTC. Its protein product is CASSSTDSGQETQYF.